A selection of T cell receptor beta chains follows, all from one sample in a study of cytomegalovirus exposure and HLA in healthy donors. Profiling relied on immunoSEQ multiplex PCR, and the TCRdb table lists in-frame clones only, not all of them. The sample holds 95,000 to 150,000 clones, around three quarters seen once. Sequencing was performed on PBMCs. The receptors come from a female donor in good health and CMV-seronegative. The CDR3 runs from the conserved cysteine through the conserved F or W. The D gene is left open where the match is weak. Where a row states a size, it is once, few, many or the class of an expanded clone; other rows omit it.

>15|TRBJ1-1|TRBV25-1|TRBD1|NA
CASSELQGALTEAFF
TGTGCCAGCAGTGAATTGCAGGGGGCGTTAACTGAAGCTTTCTTT
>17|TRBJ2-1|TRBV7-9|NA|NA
CASSQGARGGNYNEQFF
TGTGCCAGCAGCCAAGGCGCGAGGGGGGGGAACTACAATGAGCAGTTCTTC
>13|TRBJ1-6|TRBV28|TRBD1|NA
CASRKDRGSPLHF
TGTGCCAGCAGGAAGGACAGGGGGTCACCCCTCCACTTT
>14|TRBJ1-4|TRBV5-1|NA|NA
CASSTGQLNEKLFF
TGCGCCAGCAGCACCGGACAGCTTAATGAAAAACTGTTTTTT
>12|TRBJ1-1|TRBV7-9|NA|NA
CASSLGGKRAFF
TGTGCCAGCAGCTTAGGCGGAAAACGGGCTTTCTTT
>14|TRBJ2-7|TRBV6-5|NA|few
CASSYSASGREQYF
TGTGCCAGCAGTTACTCTGCGAGTGGGCGCGAGCAGTACTTC
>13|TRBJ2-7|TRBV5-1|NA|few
CASSPQPTYEQYF
TGCGCCAGCAGCCCTCAACCTACCTACGAGCAGTACTTC
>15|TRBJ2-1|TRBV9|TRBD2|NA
CASSPGGGAYNEQFF
TGTGCCAGCAGCCCGGGCGGGGGGGCCTACAATGAGCAGTTCTTC
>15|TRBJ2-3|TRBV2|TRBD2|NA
CASSTGTRGSDTQYF
TGTGCCAGCAGCACCGGGACTAGGGGGTCAGATACGCAGTATTTT
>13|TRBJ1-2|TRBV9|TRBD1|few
CASSAGTGYGYTF
TGTGCCAGCAGCGCCGGGACAGGCTATGGCTACACCTTC
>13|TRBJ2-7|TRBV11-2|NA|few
CASSLSGTYEQYF
TGTGCCAGCAGTCTGAGCGGAACCTACGAGCAGTACTTC
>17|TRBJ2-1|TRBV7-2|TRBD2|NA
CASRRTSGRVAYNEQFF
TGTGCCAGCAGACGGACTAGCGGGAGGGTAGCCTACAATGAGCAGTTCTTC
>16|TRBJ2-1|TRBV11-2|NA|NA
CASSSQAGTSYNEQFF
TGTGCCAGCAGCTCTCAGGCCGGGACTTCTTACAATGAGCAGTTCTTC
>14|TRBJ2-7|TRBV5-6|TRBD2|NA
CASSPTSQSGTKYF
TGTGCCAGCAGCCCTACCTCCCAATCCGGGACTAAGTACTTC
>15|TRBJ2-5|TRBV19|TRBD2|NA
CASSIGTSGSETQYF
TGTGCCAGTAGTATTGGGACTAGCGGATCGGAGACCCAGTACTTC
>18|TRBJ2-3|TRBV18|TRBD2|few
CASSPLSRSGVLSDTQYF
TGTGCCAGCTCACCTCTTAGTAGGAGCGGGGTCCTCTCAGATACGCAGTATTTT
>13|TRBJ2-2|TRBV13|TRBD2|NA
CASSAGLAGELFF
TGTGCCAGCAGCGCGGGACTAGCCGGGGAGCTGTTTTTT
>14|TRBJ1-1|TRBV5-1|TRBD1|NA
CASSFQGQGSEAFF
TGCGCCAGCAGCTTTCAAGGACAGGGGAGTGAAGCTTTCTTT
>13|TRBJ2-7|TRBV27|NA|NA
CASSALGPYEQYF
TGTGCCAGCAGTGCCTTGGGGCCCTACGAGCAGTACTTC
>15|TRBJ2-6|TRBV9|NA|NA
CASSDDRPGANVLTF
TGTGCCAGCAGCGACGACAGGCCTGGGGCCAACGTCCTGACTTTC